This T cell receptor beta chain was recovered during a study of shared T cell receptors in the human thymus. Germline CDR1 is MNHNS and CDR2 is SASEGT. The CDR3 runs 15 residues. The V end lost 4 bases, the J end lost 2 bases, and 15 bases lay between the germline ends. Libraries were prepared by immunoSEQ multiplex PCR; TCRdb keeps only in-frame clonotypes and omits some of them. This sample has 55,000 to 80,000 clones, with about 95% found just once. This clone was observed a single time. This receptor was obtained from a human donor. The chain joins TRBV6-1 to TRBJ2-7, with D tentatively TRBD1 (6 bases). The sample comprised thymocytes. Written as DNA, the CDR3 is TGTGCCAGCAGTGTGGACTCCGGGACAACCTACGAGCAGTACTTC. The encoded protein is CASSVDSGTTYEQYF.